The 24 T cell receptor beta chains below come from one sample, sequenced in a study of blood T cell repertoires in COVID-19. Profiled with immunoSEQ multiplex PCR; TCRdb holds only in-frame clones, not every one. Here the sample spans about 100,000 clones, 85% being singletons. The specimen sequenced was peripheral blood. Receptors were obtained from a man aged 50-59 years with active or convalescent COVID-19.

The genes are TRBV24-1 and TRBJ1-1; the D is unclear. Germline-derived CDR1 and CDR2 are KGHDR and SFDVKD. This CDR3 contains 14 residues. V was cut by 5 bases and J by 1 base, with 10 bases left in between. CDR3 in amino acids: CATSVNSPNTEAFF. CDR3 bases: TGTGCCACCAGTGTGAACAGTCCGAACACTGAAGCTTTCTTT.

This clone was seen ten or more times. The V call is TRBV5-1, the J call TRBJ1-2; 8 bases are a match to TRBD1. Germline CDR1 and CDR2: SGHRS and YFSETQ. The CDR3 is 15 residues long. V trimming: 4 bases; J trimming: 2 bases; junction bases outside the gene matches: 7. CDR3 in DNA: TGCGCCAGCAGCGGCGGACAGGGAAACAACTATGGCTACACCTTC. Translating it yields CASSGGQGNNYGYTF.

The rearrangement links TRBV7-9 to TRBJ1-1; maybe TRBD1 (5 bases). This CDR3 is 13 amino acids long. The germline CDR1 and CDR2 sequences are SEHNR and FQNEAQ (reference sequence). Trimming stripped 3 bases from V and 6 bases from J, with 11 bases between. The CDR3 protein is CASSFLGGPEAFF. The CDR3 DNA sequence: TGTGCCAGCAGCTTCTTGGGGGGACCTGAAGCTTTCTTT.

The chain couples TRBV5-1 to TRBJ2-1; D call uncertain. Germline lookup yields CDR1 SGHRS and CDR2 YFSETQ. Between the trimmed V and J ends, which lost 2 bases and 2 bases, there was a span of 2 bases. This CDR3 comprises 12 residues. CDR3 loop: CASSFTYNEQFF. In DNA form, the CDR3 reads TGCGCCAGCAGCTTTACCTACAATGAGCAGTTCTTC.

This chain uses TRBV14 with TRBJ1-1; 9 nucleotides agree with TRBD1. V was clipped by 0 bases and J by 2 bases; unmatched bases: 10. CDR3 length: 18 amino acids. Germline values: CDR1 SGHDN, CDR2 FVKESK. The CDR3 DNA reads as TGTGCCAGCAGCCAAGATGTCGGGACAGGGTTACACAACACTGAAGCTTTCTTT. It codes for CASSQDVGTGLHNTEAFF.

The chain has TRBV10-3 and TRBJ2-1, with 9 bases aligning to TRBD2. With 2 bases clipped from V and 5 bases from J, the junction kept 10 bases outside the gene matches. Per the germline V gene, CDR1 is ENHRY and CDR2 is SYGVKD. The CDR3 is 17 amino acids. For the CDR3, the DNA is TGTGCCATCAGTGAGAGTGTAGCGGGAGTAGGTAACAATGAGCAGTTCTTC. Protein: CAISESVAGVGNNEQFF.

The genes are TRBV27 and TRBJ2-7, with 8 bases that match TRBD2. With 2 bases clipped from V and 4 bases from J, the junction kept 10 bases outside the gene matches. The CDR3 is 16 amino acids. The germline gives CDR1 MNHEY, CDR2 SMNVEV (reference sequence). The CDR3 nucleotides are TGTGCCAGCAGTTTAACGGCGGCGGGAGGTGGATACGAGCAGTACTTC. Protein: CASSLTAAGGGYEQYF.

The chain combines TRBV7-6 with TRBJ1-3; 8 positions match TRBD1. This CDR3 region has 16 residues. The germline V gene encodes CDR1 SGHVS and CDR2 FNYEAQ. The J segment lost 10 bases and the V segment lost 4 bases, leaving 15 bases of the junction unmatched. Written as DNA, the CDR3 is TGTGCCAGCAGCTCCGTAAGGACAGGGCTGGAGGAGACCATATATTTT. It is translated as CASSSVRTGLEETIYF.

This clone is a singleton in its sample. V is TRBV29-1 and J is TRBJ2-3; 8 nucleotides align to TRBD2. The CDR3 consists of 15 residues. Germline V gene sequence: CDR1 SQVTM, CDR2 ANQGSEA. The V and J ends lost 4 bases and 8 bases, in that order; junction bases with no gene match: 14. For the CDR3, the DNA is TGCAGCGTTGGTGGCCAGACTAGCGAGCTTAGTACGCAGTATTTT. It codes for CSVGGQTSELSTQYF.

The chain has TRBV10-3 and TRBJ1-1; D gene ambiguous. Germline V gene sequence: CDR1 ENHRY, CDR2 SYGVKD. This CDR3 contains 11 residues. V lost 3 bases to trimming and J lost 6 bases, with 5 bases between them. CDR3 nucleotides: TGTGCCATCAGTGATGGCCCTGAAGCTTTCTTT. Translation: CAISDGPEAFF.

With respect to this clone: The same CDR3 is also encoded by other DNA sequences in this sample. The V gene is TRBV20-1, the J gene TRBJ2-7; perhaps TRBD2 as D (6 bases). The germline gives CDR1 DFQATT, CDR2 SNEGSKA (reference sequence). There are 11 residues in the CDR3. V lost 4 bases, J lost 5 bases, and 9 bases lay in between. The CDR3 DNA reads as TGCAGTGCTAAAAGCGGGCACGAGCAGTACTTC. Protein sequence: CSAKSGHEQYF.

This clone was counted once. The chain is built from TRBV6-5 and TRBJ1-4; D gene ambiguous. Germline values: CDR1 MNHEY, CDR2 SVGAGI. V was cut by 1 base and J by 8 bases, with 8 bases left in between. The CDR3 spans 13 residues. CDR3 region: CASSYYGREKLFF. DNA of the CDR3: TGTGCCAGCAGTTACTATGGTCGGGAAAAACTGTTTTTT.

This rearrangement joins TRBV24-1 to TRBJ2-5; 8 nucleotides align to TRBD2. With V trimmed by 9 bases and J by 1 base, 6 bases remained unmatched. Germline values: CDR1 KGHDR, CDR2 SFDVKD. This CDR3 is 14 amino acids long. CDR3 coding DNA: TGTGCCACCGCCTCGCGGGGGGTCCAAGAGACCCAGTACTTC. This translates into CATASRGVQETQYF.

CDR3 protein: CASSITENTEAFF. Written as DNA, the CDR3 is TGTGCCAGCAGTATTACAGAGAACACTGAAGCTTTCTTT. This chain joins TRBV2 and TRBJ1-1; no clear D. The CDR3 is 13 residues long. The germline gives CDR1 SNHLY, CDR2 FYNNEI. The V gene lost 5 bases and the J gene lost 1 base, with 8 bases spanning the gap.

This chain joins TRBV18 and TRBJ2-3; D remains ambiguous. CDR3 length: 13 amino acids. V lost 3 bases and J lost 5, with 9 bases in between. CDR1 is KGHSH and CDR2 is LQKENI in the germline V gene. CDR3 residues: CASSPLPRDTQYF. The CDR3 DNA reads TGTGCCAGCTCACCCCTTCCCCGAGATACGCAGTATTTT.

The chain couples TRBV19 to TRBJ2-1; the match to TRBD2 covers 10 bases. Looked up from germline, CDR1 is LNHDA and CDR2 is SQIVND (reference sequence). V lost 2 bases, J lost 4 bases, and 11 bases stayed unmatched. The CDR3 is 18 residues long. The DNA of the CDR3 is TGTGCCAGTAGTATATGGCTGGCTAGCGGGAGCCGATACAATGAGCAGTTCTTC. This encodes CASSIWLASGSRYNEQFF.

V gene TRBV6-5 combines with J gene TRBJ2-5; TRBD1 is a possible D gene (6 bases). CDR3 length: 12 amino acids. V was clipped by 2 bases and J by 7 bases, with 8 bases between them. In germline, CDR1 is MNHEY, CDR2 SVGAGI. CDR3 region: CASSYPRGTQYF. CDR3 in DNA: TGTGCCAGCAGTTACCCCAGGGGGACCCAGTACTTC.

CDR3 nucleotide sequence: TGTGCCAGCAGCTTCACGGGAGGGCAAGAGACCCAGTACTTC. Its translation: CASSFTGGQETQYF. V usage is TRBV5-5 and J usage is TRBJ2-5, with 8 bases identical to TRBD2. CDR3 length equals 14 residues. The V gene's germline CDR1 is SGHKS and CDR2 YYEKEE (reference sequence). The ends lost 2 bases at V and 2 bases at J; junction bases unmatched: 2. The whole variable domain, remainder taken from reference TRBV5-5 and TRBJ2-5, is DAGVTQSPTHLIKTRGQQVTLRCSPISGHKSVSWYQQVLGQGPQFIFQYYEKEERGRGNFPDRFSARQFPNYSSELNVNALLLGDSALYLCASSFTGGQETQYFGPGTRLLVL.

The chain has TRBV27 and TRBJ2-1; weak D call: TRBD1 (6 bases). This CDR3 region has 13 residues. Germline V CDR1 and CDR2: MNHEY, SMNVEV (reference sequence). Deletions cut 6 bases from V and 8 bases from J, with 14 bases between. The CDR3 DNA follows: TGTGCCAGCAGCCAGAACAGGGCCTATGAGCAGTTCTTC. It is translated as CASSQNRAYEQFF.

This clone was seen only a few times. The V gene is TRBV6-6, the J gene TRBJ1-5, with D tentatively TRBD1 (5 bases). Per the germline V gene, CDR1 is MNHNY and CDR2 is SVGAGI (reference sequence). This CDR3 region has 13 residues. Trimming cost V 7 bases and J 4 bases, with 11 bases left between them. The CDR3 loop reads CASTVQANQPQHF. DNA for the CDR3: TGTGCCAGCACCGTACAGGCGAATCAGCCCCAGCATTTT.

This clone showed up just a few times. The J gene is TRBJ1-4, the V gene TRBV15; no clear D. This CDR3 has 16 amino acids. The V and J ends lost 0 bases and 0 bases respectively, with 8 bases between them. CDR1 is LNHNV, CDR2 YYDKDF, per germline (reference sequence). CDR3 loop: CATSRESFATNEKLFF. The CDR3 nucleotides are TGTGCCACCAGCAGAGAGAGCTTTGCAACTAATGAAAAACTGTTTTTT.

The chain has TRBV3-1 (or the pseudogene TRBV3-2) and TRBJ2-1; the D is unclear. This CDR3 is built from 15 residues. CDR1 LGHDT and CDR2 YNNKEL come from the germline V gene (reference sequence). Trimming pared 1 base from V and 8 bases from J, leaving 15 bases between. CDR3 protein: CASSQGLVGVYEQFF. As DNA, the CDR3 is TGTGCCAGCAGCCAAGGGCTAGTCGGCGTGTATGAGCAGTTCTTC.

The genes are TRBV24-1 and TRBJ1-5; a weak D match, TRBD1 (5 bases). The V end was cut by 5 bases, the J end by 6 bases, with 10 bases between. The CDR3 consists of 13 residues. Germline CDR1 is KGHDR and CDR2 is SFDVKD. The DNA for the CDR3 is TGTGCCACCAGTGTCAGGGCTGGTCAGCCCCAGCATTTT. Translating it yields CATSVRAGQPQHF.

V is TRBV6-6 and J is TRBJ2-7, with TRBD2 matching over 8 bases. The CDR3 contains 15 residues. Germline V gene sequence: CDR1 MNHNY, CDR2 SVGAGI (reference sequence). Trimming cost V 6 bases and J 2 bases; bases outside gene matches: 9. CDR3 sequence reads: CASRRKRESPYEQYF. CDR3 nucleotides: TGTGCCAGCAGGAGGAAGCGGGAGTCCCCCTACGAGCAGTACTTC.